The subject of this entry is one T cell receptor beta chain. Germline CDR1 and CDR2: DFQATT and SNEGSKA (reference sequence). Trimming removed 6 bases at V and 8 bases at J, with 10 bases between. The length of the CDR3 is 10 residues. Original analysis: Reference gene primer amplification in the assay estimated nucleated cell counts. This table comes from immunoSEQ multiplex PCR, and its TCRdb copy is limited to in-frame clones, with some not included. V and J calls and clone size follow that table, whereas D and trimming were derived from the DNA. The sample includes roughly 250,000 clones, around three quarters of them seen just once. This entry is derived from a study of blood T cell repertoires in COVID-19. Study background: Italy, Spain and the United States were the sources of the convalescent and acute COVID-19 samples. The analysed material was cDNA or gDNA that came from T cells, B-cell-depleted T cells, or PBMCs.

The source is a woman of 80 years or more with acute or convalescent COVID-19. The J gene is TRBJ1-2, the V gene TRBV20-1; no reliable D call. Material: peripheral blood. The CDR3 region has the DNA TGCAGTGCGCCCGCGGAAGGCTACACCTTC. Translating it yields CSAPAEGYTF.